These T cell receptor beta chains were read from a single sample in a study of T cell changes during pregnancy in multiple sclerosis. Some clones are missing from TCRdb's copy, which holds only in-frame ones; the method was immunoSEQ multiplex PCR. The table shows more than 20,000 clones, with 85% to 95% occurring only once. Material: CD4+ T cells from peripheral blood mononuclear cells, obtained in the third trimester of pregnancy. These receptors all stem from a female donor with multiple sclerosis, enrolled in a pregnancy study. CDR3s include the opening cysteine and the closing phenylalanine or tryptophan. Each record gives: V gene, clone size, D gene, J gene, CDR3 protein, CDR3 DNA. D genes are given only for firm matches. Clone size is not always given. Where it is, it says once, few, many or a class for expanded clones.

V gene: TRBV15
clone size: NA
D gene: TRBD1
J gene: TRBJ1-2
CDR3 protein: CATSRGQGGYGYTF
CDR3 DNA: TGTGCCACCAGCAGAGGACAGGGGGGGTATGGCTACACCTTC

V gene: TRBV7-8
clone size: few
D gene: NA
J gene: TRBJ1-5
CDR3 protein: CASSFRQRAAYSNQPQHF
CDR3 DNA: TGTGCCAGCAGCTTCCGCCAGCGGGCAGCATATAGCAATCAGCCCCAGCATTTT

V gene: TRBV6-6
clone size: NA
D gene: NA
J gene: TRBJ1-1
CDR3 protein: CASSYSDTNTEAFF
CDR3 DNA: TGTGCCAGCAGTTACTCCGACACAAACACTGAAGCTTTCTTT

V gene: TRBV28
clone size: NA
D gene: NA
J gene: TRBJ1-4
CDR3 protein: CASRAGPANEKLFF
CDR3 DNA: TGTGCCAGCAGGGCGGGACCGGCAAATGAAAAACTGTTTTTT

V gene: TRBV5-1
clone size: once
D gene: TRBD2
J gene: TRBJ2-5
CDR3 protein: CASSSVVSGDFQETQYF
CDR3 DNA: TGCGCCAGCAGCTCGGTCGTTAGCGGGGATTTTCAAGAGACCCAGTACTTC

V gene: TRBV19
clone size: NA
D gene: NA
J gene: TRBJ1-6
CDR3 protein: CASSIGGDSPLHF
CDR3 DNA: TGTGCCAGTAGTATAGGCGGCGATTCACCCCTCCACTTT

V gene: TRBV6-1
clone size: NA
D gene: NA
J gene: TRBJ1-1
CDR3 protein: CATKYRANTEAFF
CDR3 DNA: TGTGCCACCAAATACAGGGCGAACACTGAAGCTTTCTTT

V gene: TRBV15
clone size: NA
D gene: TRBD1
J gene: TRBJ2-1
CDR3 protein: CATSRGDRGRNEQFF
CDR3 DNA: TGTGCCACCAGCAGAGGGGACAGGGGGCGGAATGAGCAGTTCTTC

V gene: TRBV19
clone size: NA
D gene: NA
J gene: TRBJ1-6
CDR3 protein: CASSIGENSPLHF
CDR3 DNA: TGTGCCAGTAGTATAGGGGAGAATTCACCCCTCCACTTT

V gene: TRBV2
clone size: NA
D gene: NA
J gene: TRBJ1-6
CDR3 protein: CASSVLGQNSPLHF
CDR3 DNA: TGTGCCAGCAGTGTTCTAGGTCAAAATTCACCCCTCCACTTT

V gene: TRBV4-3
clone size: NA
D gene: NA
J gene: TRBJ2-1
CDR3 protein: CASSQGNSQGEQFF
CDR3 DNA: TGCGCCAGCAGCCAAGGGAACAGTCAGGGTGAGCAGTTCTTC

V gene: TRBV5-8
clone size: few
D gene: NA
J gene: TRBJ2-7
CDR3 protein: CASRSGGYEQYF
CDR3 DNA: TGTGCCAGCAGATCAGGAGGCTACGAGCAGTACTTC

V gene: TRBV19
clone size: medium-sized
D gene: NA
J gene: TRBJ1-5
CDR3 protein: CASSPLRGNQPQHF
CDR3 DNA: TGTGCCAGTAGCCCCCTCAGGGGAAATCAGCCCCAGCATTTT

V gene: TRBV7-3
clone size: NA
D gene: TRBD1
J gene: TRBJ2-1
CDR3 protein: CASSLKPRQGRNEQFF
CDR3 DNA: TGTGCCAGCAGCTTAAAACCGAGACAGGGAAGGAATGAGCAGTTCTTC

V gene: TRBV2
clone size: NA
D gene: TRBD2
J gene: TRBJ2-1
CDR3 protein: CASSQRLAGGISNEQFF
CDR3 DNA: TGTGCCAGCAGCCAAAGACTAGCGGGGGGTATCTCGAATGAGCAGTTCTTC

V gene: TRBV7-3
clone size: NA
D gene: NA
J gene: TRBJ2-2
CDR3 protein: CASSTDRGGTGELFF
CDR3 DNA: TGTGCCAGCAGCACCGACAGGGGAGGGACCGGGGAGCTGTTTTTT

V gene: TRBV28
clone size: once
D gene: NA
J gene: TRBJ2-1
CDR3 protein: CASSLGFFRGRDEQFF
CDR3 DNA: TGTGCCAGCAGTTTGGGTTTTTTTCGCGGTCGGGATGAGCAGTTCTTC

V gene: TRBV2
clone size: NA
D gene: TRBD1
J gene: TRBJ1-4
CDR3 protein: CASSGQGEKLFF
CDR3 DNA: TGTGCCAGCAGTGGACAGGGGGAAAAACTGTTTTTT

V gene: TRBV4-1
clone size: NA
D gene: NA
J gene: TRBJ2-1
CDR3 protein: CASSQDSTDGGYEQFF
CDR3 DNA: TGCGCCAGCAGCCAAGACTCAACCGACGGCGGTTATGAGCAGTTCTTC

V gene: TRBV5-4
clone size: NA
D gene: TRBD2
J gene: TRBJ2-1
CDR3 protein: CASSSLAGGLGEQFF
CDR3 DNA: TGTGCCAGCAGCTCCCTAGCGGGGGGTTTAGGTGAGCAGTTCTTC

V gene: TRBV29-1
clone size: NA
D gene: NA
J gene: TRBJ1-5
CDR3 protein: CSVKGTSNQPQHF
CDR3 DNA: TGCAGCGTTAAGGGGACATCCAATCAGCCCCAGCATTTT

V gene: TRBV7-2
clone size: NA
D gene: NA
J gene: TRBJ1-3
CDR3 protein: CASSLNTGSSGNTIYF
CDR3 DNA: TGTGCCAGCAGCTTAAATACGGGTAGCTCTGGAAACACCATATATTTT

V gene: TRBV29-1
clone size: NA
D gene: NA
J gene: TRBJ2-1
CDR3 protein: CSGTATDEQFF
CDR3 DNA: TGCAGCGGGACTGCTACGGATGAGCAGTTCTTC

V gene: TRBV9
clone size: NA
D gene: NA
J gene: TRBJ1-3
CDR3 protein: CASSRQSPGNTIYF
CDR3 DNA: TGTGCCAGCTCGCGACAGAGCCCTGGAAACACCATATATTTT

V gene: TRBV5-6
clone size: few
D gene: NA
J gene: TRBJ1-6
CDR3 protein: CASSPGIDSPLHF
CDR3 DNA: TGTGCCAGCAGCCCCGGGATCGATTCACCCCTCCACTTT

V gene: TRBV5-4
clone size: NA
D gene: TRBD1
J gene: TRBJ2-5
CDR3 protein: CASSSPGQIYQETQYF
CDR3 DNA: TGTGCCAGCAGCTCGCCGGGACAGATATACCAAGAGACCCAGTACTTC

V gene: TRBV7-2
clone size: NA
D gene: TRBD2
J gene: TRBJ2-7
CDR3 protein: CASSLAPGGGGLEQYF
CDR3 DNA: TGTGCCAGCAGCCTAGCTCCGGGCGGGGGGGGCCTCGAGCAGTACTTC

V gene: TRBV11-2
clone size: NA
D gene: TRBD1
J gene: TRBJ1-2
CDR3 protein: CASSLNRGSNGYTF
CDR3 DNA: TGTGCCAGCAGCTTGAACAGGGGGAGTAATGGCTACACCTTC

V gene: TRBV5-1
clone size: NA
D gene: TRBD1
J gene: TRBJ2-1
CDR3 protein: CASSLGGTGNEQFF
CDR3 DNA: TGCGCCAGCAGCTTGGGGGGGACAGGGAATGAGCAGTTCTTC

V gene: TRBV10-3
clone size: NA
D gene: TRBD1
J gene: TRBJ1-1
CDR3 protein: CAIRGQGVGEAFF
CDR3 DNA: TGTGCCATCAGAGGACAGGGGGTGGGTGAAGCTTTCTTT

V gene: TRBV11-2
clone size: NA
D gene: NA
J gene: TRBJ1-5
CDR3 protein: CASSLYGPSTGQPQHF
CDR3 DNA: TGTGCCAGCAGCTTATACGGACCCTCCACGGGGCAGCCCCAGCATTTT

V gene: TRBV9
clone size: NA
D gene: NA
J gene: TRBJ2-3
CDR3 protein: CASSVRQAATDTQYF
CDR3 DNA: TGTGCCAGCAGCGTGAGACAGGCGGCCACAGATACGCAGTATTTT

V gene: TRBV5-6
clone size: NA
D gene: TRBD1
J gene: TRBJ1-2
CDR3 protein: CASSLTGGPNYGYTF
CDR3 DNA: TGTGCCAGCAGCTTGACAGGGGGCCCGAACTATGGCTACACCTTC

V gene: TRBV7-9
clone size: NA
D gene: TRBD1
J gene: TRBJ2-3
CDR3 protein: CASSLNPRGPDTQYF
CDR3 DNA: TGTGCCAGCAGCTTAAATCCTAGGGGGCCAGATACGCAGTATTTT

V gene: TRBV27
clone size: NA
D gene: TRBD1
J gene: TRBJ2-2
CDR3 protein: CASSFPPGQGHAGELFF
CDR3 DNA: TGTGCCAGCAGTTTCCCCCCGGGACAGGGTCACGCCGGGGAGCTGTTTTTT

V gene: TRBV2
clone size: NA
D gene: NA
J gene: TRBJ1-2
CDR3 protein: CASSPFRGGDGYTF
CDR3 DNA: TGTGCCAGCAGTCCCTTTAGGGGAGGGGATGGCTACACCTTC

V gene: TRBV5-1
clone size: NA
D gene: NA
J gene: TRBJ1-6
CDR3 protein: CASSLLVGGDNSPLHF
CDR3 DNA: TGCGCCAGCAGCTTGTTGGTTGGAGGGGATAATTCACCCCTCCACTTT

V gene: TRBV19
clone size: NA
D gene: NA
J gene: TRBJ2-6
CDR3 protein: CASSIVTSSGANVLTF
CDR3 DNA: TGTGCCAGTAGTATAGTAACCAGCTCTGGGGCCAACGTCCTGACTTTC

V gene: TRBV28
clone size: NA
D gene: TRBD1
J gene: TRBJ1-6
CDR3 protein: CASSLPSGTAYNSPLHF
CDR3 DNA: TGTGCCAGCAGCCTACCCTCCGGGACAGCCTATAATTCACCCCTCCACTTT

V gene: TRBV5-1
clone size: NA
D gene: TRBD2
J gene: TRBJ2-5
CDR3 protein: CASSFGLAEETQYF
CDR3 DNA: TGCGCCAGCAGCTTCGGACTAGCGGAAGAGACCCAGTACTTC

V gene: TRBV6-5
clone size: NA
D gene: TRBD1
J gene: TRBJ2-7
CDR3 protein: CASSYLSGTGYEQYF
CDR3 DNA: TGTGCCAGCAGTTACTTATCCGGGACAGGGTACGAGCAGTACTTC

V gene: TRBV7-9
clone size: NA
D gene: NA
J gene: TRBJ1-1
CDR3 protein: CASSLRTAENTEAFF
CDR3 DNA: TGTGCCAGCAGCTTAAGAACAGCTGAGAACACTGAAGCTTTCTTT

V gene: TRBV30
clone size: few
D gene: TRBD2
J gene: TRBJ2-1
CDR3 protein: CAWSEGLAYNEQFF
CDR3 DNA: TGTGCCTGGAGTGAGGGACTAGCCTACAATGAGCAGTTCTTC

V gene: TRBV27
clone size: NA
D gene: TRBD1
J gene: TRBJ1-4
CDR3 protein: CAPSGGRGNEKLFF
CDR3 DNA: TGTGCCCCTTCAGGGGGGAGAGGGAATGAAAAACTGTTTTTT

V gene: TRBV7-9
clone size: few
D gene: TRBD2
J gene: TRBJ2-7
CDR3 protein: CASSLSLAGAAYEQYF
CDR3 DNA: TGTGCCAGCAGCCTCTCTTTAGCGGGGGCCGCCTACGAGCAGTACTTC

V gene: TRBV5-1
clone size: NA
D gene: TRBD2
J gene: TRBJ2-5
CDR3 protein: CASSLAGGEETQYF
CDR3 DNA: TGCGCCAGCAGCTTGGCTGGGGGGGAAGAGACCCAGTACTTC

V gene: TRBV7-2
clone size: NA
D gene: NA
J gene: TRBJ2-3
CDR3 protein: CASSLIGTLSGDTQYF
CDR3 DNA: TGTGCCAGCAGCTTAATAGGGACACTTTCGGGAGATACGCAGTATTTT

V gene: TRBV27
clone size: NA
D gene: NA
J gene: TRBJ2-7
CDR3 protein: CASSLKRGNEQYF
CDR3 DNA: TGTGCCAGCAGTTTGAAGCGAGGGAACGAGCAGTACTTC